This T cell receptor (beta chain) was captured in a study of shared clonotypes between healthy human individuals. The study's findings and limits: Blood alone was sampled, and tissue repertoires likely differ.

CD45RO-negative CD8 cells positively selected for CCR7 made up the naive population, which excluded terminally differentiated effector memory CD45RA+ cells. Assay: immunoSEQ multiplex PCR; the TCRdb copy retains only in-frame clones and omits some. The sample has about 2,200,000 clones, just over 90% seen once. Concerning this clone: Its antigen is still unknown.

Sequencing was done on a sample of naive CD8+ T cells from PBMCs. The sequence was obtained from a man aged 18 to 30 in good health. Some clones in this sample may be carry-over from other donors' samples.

The CDR3 sequence: CASSSRTSIRNEQFF. The CDR3 region has the DNA TGTGCCAGCAGTTCCAGGACTAGCATCCGCAATGAGCAGTTCTTC. V gene TRBV27 combines with J gene TRBJ2-1; 8 bases are shared with TRBD2. CDR3 size: 15 residues. Germline assignment: CDR1 MNHEY and CDR2 SMNVEV (reference sequence). Trimming removed 4 bases from V and 6 bases from J; junction bases left unmatched: 8.